A single sample gave rise to the 13 T cell receptor beta chains below, sequenced in a study of regulatory T cells in long-lasting Graves disease. Time point specified: persistent/refractory GD, antithyroid drugs over 5 years with positive TRAb. Preparation of the TCR library used RNA extracted from PBMCs. Arm-PCR of CDR3 regions and iRepertoire HTBI primers were the basis on which TCR beta libraries were built. TCRdb analysed the multiplex PCR reads with MiXCR anew, one entry per CDR3 protein. The table includes roughly 470,000 distinct CDR3 sequences, under 25% detected once. Sequencing used peripheral blood mononuclear cells (PBMCs), obtained when the disease was refractory, from a patient treated with antithyroid drugs. All receptors derive from a female donor with Graves disease.

Remarks on this clonotype: A read error may explain this, as a much larger clone is one base away. Given the absence of the conserved phenylalanine or tryptophan at the CDR3 end, a read error is likely. CDR3 sequence: CASSQTGGNTEAFS. In DNA form, the CDR3 reads TGTGCCAGCAGTCAGACAGGGGGGAACACTGAAGCTTTCTCT. The chain carries TRBV28 and TRBJ1-1; 9 bases align to TRBD1. This CDR3 contains 14 residues. The junction had 2 bases not matched to a gene; V was cut back by 5 bases and J by 1 base. Germline lookup yields CDR1 MDHEN and CDR2 SYDVKM.

This clonotype has more than one count but fewer than ten. The gene calls are TRBV19 and TRBJ1-1; D gene ambiguous. V was cut by 0 bases and J by 11 bases, with 10 bases left in between. This CDR3 contains 12 residues. The germline V gene encodes CDR1 LNHDA and CDR2 SQIVND (reference sequence). As DNA, the CDR3 is TGTGCCAGTAGTATAGAAGAGGGCGAGGCTTTCTTT. Translation gives CASSIEEGEAFF.

This clonotype has just a few counts. This chain joins TRBV7-2 and TRBJ1-2; no firm D call. The ends were cut back, 4 bases at V and 5 bases at J, with 17 bases in the middle. Germline CDR1 is SGHTA and CDR2 is FQGNSA. The CDR3 length is 15 residues. The CDR3: CASSSTSRADYGYTF. The CDR3 nucleotides are TGTGCCAGCAGCTCCACATCTCGGGCGGATTATGGCTACACCTTC.

This clonotype was detected a few times. The chain carries TRBV29-1 and TRBJ1-4; maybe TRBD1 (6 bases). Per the germline V gene, CDR1 is SQVTM and CDR2 is ANQGSEA. V was cut by 4 bases and J by 8 bases, with 14 bases left in between. The CDR3 totals 13 residues. The CDR3 coding sequence is TGCAGCGTTGTGGCAGGCACAGGGGAAAAACTGTTTTTT. Amino acids: CSVVAGTGEKLFF.

A word on this clonotype: A far larger clone differs by one base, so this is likely a read error. The V gene is TRBV7-2, the J gene TRBJ2-4; D is unclear. Germline V CDR1 and CDR2: SGHTA, FQGNSA. This CDR3 spans 9 amino acids. The CDR3 spells CASSLCPAF. In DNA, the CDR3 is TGTGCCAGCAGCTTATGTCCGGCCTTC.

This clonotype was found many times. The rearrangement links TRBV20-1 to TRBJ2-7; 10 nucleotides line up with TRBD2. This CDR3 is 16 amino acids long. V shed 0 bases, J shed 4 bases, and the junction held 9 bases outside the gene matches. CDR1 and CDR2 (germline): DFQATT, SNEGSKA (reference sequence). The CDR3 DNA reads as TGCAGTGCTAGAGATCCCTTACTAGCGGGATTTTACGAGCAGTACTTC. Protein: CSARDPLLAGFYEQYF.

This clonotype turned up a few times. The chain's CDR3 is CASSLELQRPSDGYTF. The DNA for the CDR3 is TGCGCCAGCAGCTTGGAGCTACAACGGCCTTCGGATGGCTACACCTTC. This chain joins TRBV5-1 and TRBJ1-2; D gene ambiguous. CDR3 length equals 16 residues. The V end was cut by 0 bases, the J end by 6 bases, with 18 bases between. Germline assignment: CDR1 SGHRS and CDR2 YFSETQ.

This clonotype has a count of ten or more. V and J are TRBV7-3 and TRBJ2-7; a possible D gene is TRBD1 (5 bases). Trimming removed 2 bases from V and 7 bases from J, with 12 bases in between. The CDR3 totals 13 residues. Germline lookup yields CDR1 SGHTA and CDR2 FQGTGA. CDR3 loop: CASSLGTTEEQYF. CDR3 DNA sequence: TGTGCCAGCAGCTTAGGAACGACAGAAGAGCAGTACTTC.

This clonotype was detected only a few times. CDR3 sequence: CASSLIGENTIYF. The CDR3 DNA reads as TGTGCCAGCAGCTTAATCGGGGAAAACACCATATATTTT. This chain joins TRBV7-2 and TRBJ1-3; unclear D gene. CDR1 is SGHTA, CDR2 FQGNSA, per germline. V gave up 2 bases and J gave up 6 bases, with 8 bases separating them. The CDR3 contains 13 residues.

This CDR3 is CSARRQTGELFF. The CDR3 DNA reads as TGCAGTGCTAGAAGACAAACCGGGGAGCTGTTTTTT. This chain joins TRBV20-1 and TRBJ2-2; no clear D. V was trimmed by 2 bases and J by 5 bases, leaving 6 bases between them. This CDR3 comprises 12 residues. Germline V gives CDR1 DFQATT, CDR2 SNEGSKA (reference sequence).

This clonotype was detected ten times or more. The chain couples TRBV12-3 or TRBV12-4 to TRBJ2-7; tentatively, D is TRBD1 (5 bases). CDR3 length: 12 amino acids. Trimming took off 6 bases at V and 4 bases at J, with 10 bases between the two ends. CDR3 nucleotides: TGTGCCAGCAGCATTGACAGTTACGAGCAGTACTTC. Protein: CASSIDSYEQYF.

The chain carries TRBV3-1 and TRBJ1-1; D remains unclear. Germline V lookup: CDR1 LGHDT, CDR2 YNNKEL (reference sequence). Between the trimmed V and J ends, which lost 8 bases and 1 base, there was a span of 8 bases. This CDR3 is 12 amino acids long. The CDR3 here is CASASGNTEAFF. The CDR3 region has the DNA TGTGCCAGCGCCTCGGGGAACACTGAAGCTTTCTTT.

This clonotype was seen ten or more times. This chain joins TRBV29-1 and TRBJ2-5; D may be TRBD1 or TRBD2 (5 bases each). CDR1 SQVTM and CDR2 ANQGSEA come from the germline V gene. V lost 7 bases and J 5 bases, leaving 11 bases between the germline ends. The CDR3 spans 11 residues. This CDR3 reads CSGGRVETQYF. CDR3 sequence (DNA): TGCAGCGGGGGGAGAGTGGAGACCCAGTACTTC.